The 24 T cell receptor beta chains below all came from one sample that was sequenced in a study of blood T cell repertoires in COVID-19. Profiling relied on immunoSEQ multiplex PCR, and the TCRdb table lists in-frame clones only, not all of them. Counted here are 180,000 or so clones, about 86% occurring once; the ten biggest clones make up 0.99%. Material for sequencing was peripheral blood. These receptors came from a man aged 18 to 30 with acute or convalescent COVID-19.

The chain couples TRBV5-1 to TRBJ2-2; 8 bases align to TRBD1. V gave up 4 bases and J gave up 1 base; unmatched junction bases: 6. The germline V gene has CDR1 SGHRS and CDR2 YFSETQ. CDR3 length: 16 amino acids. Written as DNA, the CDR3 is TGCGCCAGCAGCCCATGGACAGGGAAGAACACCGGGGAGCTGTTTTTT. Amino acid sequence: CASSPWTGKNTGELFF.

The rearrangement uses TRBV18 and TRBJ2-1; 13 nucleotides align to TRBD2. Losses at the gene ends were 0 bases for V and 3 bases for J; bases not matched to a gene: 8. The CDR3 has 19 amino acids. Germline CDR1 reads KGHSH; CDR2 reads LQKENI. The CDR3 here is CASSPPGLAGRGFYNEQFF. The CDR3 nucleotides are TGTGCCAGCTCACCACCGGGACTAGCGGGGCGAGGTTTCTACAATGAGCAGTTCTTC.

This chain uses TRBV25-1 with TRBJ1-3; the D gene is possibly TRBD1 (6 bases). V lost 8 bases and J lost 0, with 11 bases in between. Per the germline V gene, CDR1 is MGHDK and CDR2 is SYGVNS. The CDR3 is 14 amino acids. The CDR3 nucleotides read TGTGCCAGCTCTGACAGGTCCTCTGGAAACACCATATATTTT. It specifies CASSDRSSGNTIYF. The full variable domain, rest sourced from reference TRBV25-1 and TRBJ1-3, is EADIYQTPRYLVIGTGKKITLECSQTMGHDKMYWYQQDPGMELHLIHYSYGVNSTEKGDLSSESTVSRIRTEHFPLTLESARPSHTSQYLCASSDRSSGNTIYFGEGSWLTVV.

The rearrangement links TRBV7-8 to TRBJ2-5; 8 bases line up with TRBD1. Germline CDR1 SGHVS, CDR2 FQNEAQ. The CDR3 contains 16 residues. V trimming: 4 bases; J trimming: 4 bases; junction bases outside the gene matches: 11. The CDR3 DNA sequence: TGTGCCAGCAGCTCCCTGGACAGGGTTGAGAGAGAGACCCAGTACTTC. Protein product: CASSSLDRVERETQYF.

The V gene is TRBV6-5, the J gene TRBJ1-1; possibly TRBD1 for D (5 bases). CDR3 length: 13 amino acids. With 6 bases removed from V and 3 bases from J, the gap between germline ends came to 11 bases. Germline-derived CDR1 and CDR2 are MNHEY and SVGAGI. CDR3 in DNA: TGTGCCAGCAGACTCCGGGACTACACTGAAGCTTTCTTT. As protein: CASRLRDYTEAFF.

This chain joins TRBV12-3 or TRBV12-4 and TRBJ1-5; tentatively, D is TRBD1 (5 bases). The CDR3 sequence is 12 residues long. V was cut by 5 bases and J by 4 bases, with 6 bases left in between. The DNA of the CDR3 is TGTGCCAGCAGTCGGACAAATCAGCCCCAGCATTTT. Its translation is CASSRTNQPQHF.

The rearrangement joins TRBV5-4 to TRBJ2-3; TRBD2 aligns across 8 bases. This CDR3 contains 14 residues. CDR1 is SGHNT and CDR2 is YYREEE in the germline V gene (reference sequence). Losses at the gene ends were 1 base for V and 4 bases for J; bases not matched to a gene: 2. CDR3 amino acids: CASSLRAGADTQYF. CDR3 nucleotide sequence: TGTGCCAGCAGCTTGAGAGCGGGGGCAGATACGCAGTATTTT. Supplemented by reference TRBV5-4 and TRBJ2-3, the full variable domain reads ETGVTQSPTHLIKTRGQQVTLRCSSQSGHNTVSWYQQALGQGPQFIFQYYREEENGRGNFPPRFSGLQFPNYSSELNVNALELDDSALYLCASSLRAGADTQYFGPGTRLTVL.

V usage is TRBV3-1 (or the pseudogene TRBV3-2) and J usage is TRBJ2-3, with 9 bases fitting TRBD1. Looked up from germline, CDR1 is LGHDT and CDR2 is YNNKEL (reference sequence). V dropped 4 bases and J dropped 5; count of bases not matched to a gene: 7. This CDR3 is built from 15 residues. In DNA, the CDR3 is TGTGCCAGCAGCCTCCGGGACAGGGTTGAAGATACGCAGTATTTT. As protein: CASSLRDRVEDTQYF.

This clone was counted once. The chain employs TRBV19 and TRBJ2-1, with TRBD1 as a possible D gene (6 bases). Between the trimmed V and J ends, which lost 3 bases and 10 bases, there was a span of 10 bases. In germline, CDR1 is LNHDA, CDR2 SQIVND (reference sequence). The CDR3 contains 12 residues. The CDR3 nucleotides are TGTGCCAGTAGTATTGGGGGCTCCGAGCAGTTCTTC. This translates into CASSIGGSEQFF.

The V call is TRBV5-1, the J call TRBJ1-2; 7 nucleotides agree with TRBD1. The CDR3 sequence is 16 residues long. Germline lookup yields CDR1 SGHRS and CDR2 YFSETQ. With V trimmed by 1 base and J by 0 bases, 6 bases remained unmatched. This chain's CDR3 is CASSLRQGSTNYGYTF. In DNA, the CDR3 is TGCGCCAGCAGCTTGAGACAGGGCTCCACTAACTATGGCTACACCTTC.

V and J are TRBV19 and TRBJ1-4; TRBD1 aligns across 8 bases. Germline values: CDR1 LNHDA, CDR2 SQIVND (reference sequence). This CDR3 is built from 13 residues. With 10 bases clipped from V and 6 bases from J, the junction kept 7 bases outside the gene matches. This CDR3 reads CATQGAYYEKLFF. DNA of the CDR3: TGTGCCACTCAGGGGGCGTATTATGAAAAACTGTTTTTT.

The rearrangement joins TRBV30 to TRBJ1-6; D ambiguous. The V end was cut by 3 bases, the J end by 7 bases, with 10 bases between. Per the germline V gene, CDR1 is GTSNPN and CDR2 is SVGIG (reference sequence). The CDR3 spans 13 residues. This CDR3 reads CAWRRTGNSPLHF. The CDR3 region has the DNA TGTGCCTGGAGACGGACGGGGAATTCACCCCTCCACTTT.

The chain carries TRBV9 and TRBJ2-5; tentatively, D is TRBD2 (6 bases). V lost 3 bases, J lost 2 bases, and 14 bases lay in between. The length of the CDR3 is 15 residues. Germline loops: CDR1 SGDLS, CDR2 YYNGEE. The CDR3 DNA sequence: TGTGCCAGCAGCGAGATCGGGGGATCACAAGAGACCCAGTACTTC. Protein sequence: CASSEIGGSQETQYF.

This clone was counted only a few times. J is TRBJ2-2 and V is TRBV28, with 12 nucleotides matching TRBD2. CDR3 length equals 17 residues. The V gene end was trimmed by 1 base and the J gene end by 3 bases; junction bases not matched to a gene: 3. Germline V gives CDR1 MDHEN, CDR2 SYDVKM. Here the CDR3 DNA reads TGTGCCAGCAGTTTATCTAGCGGGGGGGCGGACACCGGGGAGCTGTTTTTT. Translating it yields CASSLSSGGADTGELFF.

The rearrangement links TRBV15 to TRBJ2-1; the match to TRBD2 covers 7 bases. The CDR3 has 18 amino acids. The V and J ends lost 2 bases and 5 bases, in that order; junction bases with no gene match: 15. Germline CDR1 is LNHNV and CDR2 is YYDKDF (reference sequence). CDR3 protein: CATSRTPNRDYIDNEQFF. The DNA for the CDR3 is TGTGCCACCAGCAGAACGCCGAACCGGGACTATATCGACAATGAGCAGTTCTTC.

The V gene is TRBV7-6, the J gene TRBJ2-1; 9 bases agree with TRBD1. The germline V gene encodes CDR1 SGHVS and CDR2 FNYEAQ. The CDR3 sequence is 15 residues long. V was pared by 1 base and J by 5 bases, with 3 bases of the junction left unmatched. The DNA for the CDR3 is TGTGCCAGCAGCTTAGAGACAGGGGGAGACAATGAGCAGTTCTTC. Its protein product is CASSLETGGDNEQFF.

This clone was recorded once. J is TRBJ1-4 and V is TRBV28, with 7 bases fitting TRBD1. The germline gives CDR1 MDHEN, CDR2 SYDVKM. The CDR3 sequence is 16 residues long. With V trimmed by 6 bases and J by 7 bases, 14 bases remained unmatched. The CDR3: CASSLLDGTVVEKLFF. The CDR3 coding sequence is TGTGCCAGCAGCTTACTCGACGGGACAGTGGTTGAAAAACTGTTTTTT.

The chain joins TRBV7-3 to TRBJ2-6; a possible D gene is TRBD2 (6 bases). The CDR3 has 13 amino acids. V dropped 5 bases and J dropped 6 bases, with 8 bases sitting between them. Germline CDR1 and CDR2: SGHTA and FQGTGA. CDR3 loop: CASSPGEANVLTF. The CDR3 bases are TGTGCCAGCAGCCCGGGGGAGGCCAACGTCCTGACTTTC.

This chain links TRBV30 with TRBJ2-5, with 8 bases lining up with TRBD1. V lost 3 bases, J lost 7 bases, and 19 bases stayed unmatched. CDR3 length: 17 amino acids. CDR1 is GTSNPN, CDR2 SVGIG, per germline (reference sequence). CDR3 protein: CAWSLMPADRDPGTQYF. The CDR3, as DNA: TGTGCCTGGAGCCTAATGCCCGCGGACAGGGACCCAGGGACCCAGTACTTC. The full variable domain, with the rest looked up from reference TRBV30 and TRBJ2-5, is SQTIHQWPATLVQPVGSPLSLECTVEGTSNPNLYWYRQAAGRGLQLLFYSVGIGQISSEVPQNLSASRPQDRQFILSSKKLLLSDSGFYLCAWSLMPADRDPGTQYFGPGTRLLVL.

The chain links TRBV19 to TRBJ1-5; D is unclear. Germline-derived CDR1 and CDR2 are LNHDA and SQIVND (reference sequence). The V and J ends lost 4 bases and 1 base respectively, with 11 bases between them. The CDR3 contains 15 residues. The CDR3 loop reads CASSNEGVSNQPQHF. For the CDR3, the DNA is TGTGCCAGTAGTAATGAGGGCGTGAGCAATCAGCCCCAGCATTTT.

This clone was recorded a few times. The rearrangement links TRBV6-5 to TRBJ1-6; 12 bases align to TRBD1. The CDR3 consists of 13 residues. V dropped 8 bases and J dropped 7; count of bases not matched to a gene: 0. The germline V gene has CDR1 MNHEY and CDR2 SVGAGI. The CDR3 loop is CASGTGGNSPLHF. The CDR3 nucleotides are TGTGCCAGCGGGACAGGGGGCAATTCACCCCTCCACTTT.

The J gene is TRBJ2-3, the V gene TRBV14; 12 positions agree with TRBD1. The ends lost 4 bases at V and 4 bases at J; junction bases unmatched: 9. The CDR3 is 17 amino acids. The germline CDR1 and CDR2 sequences are SGHDN and FVKESK. The CDR3 DNA reads TGTGCCAGCAGCCCCCATCTCGGGACAGGGGGCCCAGATACGCAGTATTTT. This gives the protein CASSPHLGTGGPDTQYF. The whole variable domain, filled in from reference TRBV14 and TRBJ2-3, reads EAGVTQFPSHSVIEKGQTVTLRCDPISGHDNLYWYRRVMGKEIKFLLHFVKESKQDESGMPNNRFLAERTGGTYSTLKVQPAELEDSGVYFCASSPHLGTGGPDTQYFGPGTRLTVL.

J is TRBJ2-3 and V is TRBV24-1; TRBD2 aligns across 11 bases. CDR1 is KGHDR and CDR2 is SFDVKD in the germline V gene. The J segment lost 5 bases and the V segment lost 0 bases, leaving 6 bases of the junction unmatched. The CDR3 is 17 residues long. The CDR3 protein is CATSDLSSGGHGDTQYF. The CDR3 bases are TGTGCCACCAGTGATTTGTCTAGCGGGGGGCATGGAGATACGCAGTATTTT.

V usage is TRBV5-4 and J usage is TRBJ2-4, with 9 nucleotides matching TRBD1. There are 15 residues in the CDR3. Germline V gene data show CDR1 as SGHNT and CDR2 as YYREEE (reference sequence). V gave up 0 bases and J gave up 8 bases; unmatched junction bases: 6. The CDR3 DNA reads TGTGCCAGCAGCTTGGATCAACAGGGGGCATACATTCAGTACTTC. Translated, it gives CASSLDQQGAYIQYF.